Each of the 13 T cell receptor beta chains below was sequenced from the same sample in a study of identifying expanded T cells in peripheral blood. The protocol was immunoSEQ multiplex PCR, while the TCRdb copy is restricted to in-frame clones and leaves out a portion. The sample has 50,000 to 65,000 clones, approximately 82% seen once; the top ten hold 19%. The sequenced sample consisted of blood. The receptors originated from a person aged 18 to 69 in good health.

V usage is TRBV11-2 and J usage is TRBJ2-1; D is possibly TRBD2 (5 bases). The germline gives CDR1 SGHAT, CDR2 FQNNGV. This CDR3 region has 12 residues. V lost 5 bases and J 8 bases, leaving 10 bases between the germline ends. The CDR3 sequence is CASSPSGYEQFF. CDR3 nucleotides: TGTGCCAGCAGCCCCAGCGGATATGAGCAGTTCTTC.

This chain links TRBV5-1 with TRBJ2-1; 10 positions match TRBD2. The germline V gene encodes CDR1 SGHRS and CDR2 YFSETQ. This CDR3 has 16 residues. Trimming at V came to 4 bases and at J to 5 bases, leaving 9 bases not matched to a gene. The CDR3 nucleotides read TGCGCCAGCAGCCCGCGGACTAGCGGAGCGAACAATGAGCAGTTCTTC. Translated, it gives CASSPRTSGANNEQFF. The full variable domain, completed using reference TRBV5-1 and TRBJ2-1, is KAGVTQTPRYLIKTRGQQVTLSCSPISGHRSVSWYQQTPGQGLQFLFEYFSETQRNKGNFPGRFSGRQFSNSRSEMNVSTLELGDSALYLCASSPRTSGANNEQFFGPGTRLTVL.

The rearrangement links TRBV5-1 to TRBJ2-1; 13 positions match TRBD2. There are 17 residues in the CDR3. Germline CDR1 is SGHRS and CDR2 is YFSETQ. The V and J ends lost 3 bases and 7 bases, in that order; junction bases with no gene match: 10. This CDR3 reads CASSSLGLAGVSNEQFF. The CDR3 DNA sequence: TGCGCCAGCAGCTCCCTCGGACTAGCGGGAGTCTCGAATGAGCAGTTCTTC.

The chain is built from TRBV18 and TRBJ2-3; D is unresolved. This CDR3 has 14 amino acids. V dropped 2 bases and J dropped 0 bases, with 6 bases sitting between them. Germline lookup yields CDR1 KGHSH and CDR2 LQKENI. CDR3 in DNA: TGTGCCAGCTCACCAACGGCGAGCACAGATACGCAGTATTTT. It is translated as CASSPTASTDTQYF.

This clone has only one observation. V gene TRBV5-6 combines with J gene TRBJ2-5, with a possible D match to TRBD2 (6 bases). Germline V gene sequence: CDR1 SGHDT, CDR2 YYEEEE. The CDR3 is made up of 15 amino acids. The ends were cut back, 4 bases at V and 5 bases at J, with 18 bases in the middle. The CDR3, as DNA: TGTGCCAGCAGCCTACCCCGGGGGATGAGGGAGACCCAGTACTTC. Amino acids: CASSLPRGMRETQYF.

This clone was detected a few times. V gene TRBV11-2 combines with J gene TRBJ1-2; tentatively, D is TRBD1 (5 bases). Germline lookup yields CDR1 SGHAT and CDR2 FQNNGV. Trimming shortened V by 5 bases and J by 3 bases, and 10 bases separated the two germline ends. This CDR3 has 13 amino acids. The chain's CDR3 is CASSPDRYYGYTF. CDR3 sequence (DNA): TGTGCCAGCAGCCCCGACAGATACTATGGCTACACCTTC.

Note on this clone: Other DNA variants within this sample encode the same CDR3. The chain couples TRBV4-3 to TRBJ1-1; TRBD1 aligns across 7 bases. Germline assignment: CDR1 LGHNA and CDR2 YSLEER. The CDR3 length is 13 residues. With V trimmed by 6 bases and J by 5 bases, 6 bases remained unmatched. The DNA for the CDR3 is TGCGCCAGCAGTTCTCAGGGGGGGACTGAAGCTTTCTTT. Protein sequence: CASSSQGGTEAFF.

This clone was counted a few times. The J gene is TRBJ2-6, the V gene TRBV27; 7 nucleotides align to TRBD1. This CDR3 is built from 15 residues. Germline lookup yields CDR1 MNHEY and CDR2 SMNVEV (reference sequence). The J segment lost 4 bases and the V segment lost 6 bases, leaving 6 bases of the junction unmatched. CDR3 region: CASRQDRAGANVLTF. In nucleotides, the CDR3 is TGTGCCAGCAGGCAAGACAGGGCGGGGGCCAACGTCCTGACTTTC.

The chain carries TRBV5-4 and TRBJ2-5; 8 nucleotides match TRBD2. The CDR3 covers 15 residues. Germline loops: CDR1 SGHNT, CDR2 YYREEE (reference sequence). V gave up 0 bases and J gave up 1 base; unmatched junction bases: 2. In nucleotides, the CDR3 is TGTGCCAGCAGCTTGGCGGGAGGGTTCCAAGAGACCCAGTACTTC. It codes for CASSLAGGFQETQYF.

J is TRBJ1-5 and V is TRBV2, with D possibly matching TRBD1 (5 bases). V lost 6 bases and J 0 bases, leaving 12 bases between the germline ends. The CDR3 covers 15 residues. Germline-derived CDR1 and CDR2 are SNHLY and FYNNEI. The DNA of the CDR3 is TGTGCCAGCAGCCCCGACAGCTTTAGCAATCAGCCCCAGCATTTT. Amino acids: CASSPDSFSNQPQHF.

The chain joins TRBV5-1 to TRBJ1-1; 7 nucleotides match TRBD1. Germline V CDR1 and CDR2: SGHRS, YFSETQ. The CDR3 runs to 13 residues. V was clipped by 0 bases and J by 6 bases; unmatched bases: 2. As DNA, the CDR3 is TGCGCCAGCAGCTTGGAAGGGACAGCTGAAGCTTTCTTT. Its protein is CASSLEGTAEAFF. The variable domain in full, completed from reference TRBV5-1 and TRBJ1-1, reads KAGVTQTPRYLIKTRGQQVTLSCSPISGHRSVSWYQQTPGQGLQFLFEYFSETQRNKGNFPGRFSGRQFSNSRSEMNVSTLELGDSALYLCASSLEGTAEAFFGQGTRLTVV.

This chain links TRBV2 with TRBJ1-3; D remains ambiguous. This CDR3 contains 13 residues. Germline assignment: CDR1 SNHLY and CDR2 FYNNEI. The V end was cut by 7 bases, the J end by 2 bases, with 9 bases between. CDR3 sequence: CASNGFAGNTIYF. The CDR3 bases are TGTGCCAGCAACGGTTTTGCTGGAAACACCATATATTTT.

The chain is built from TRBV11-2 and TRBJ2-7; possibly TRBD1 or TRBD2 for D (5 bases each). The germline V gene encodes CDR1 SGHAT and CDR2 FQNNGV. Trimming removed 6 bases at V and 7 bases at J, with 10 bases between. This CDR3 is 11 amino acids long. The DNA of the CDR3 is TGTGCCAGCAGATACGAGGGGGAGCAGTACTTC. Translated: CASRYEGEQYF.